This TCR beta chain was retrieved from a study of blood T cells in healthy people across ages. Together with a sample-barcoded 5' primer, a J-beta primer mix was included in a second PCR lasting about 6 to 11 cycles. TCRdb re-derived calls from the 5' RACE reads in MiXCR, one entry per CDR3 protein. The table shows about 500,000 distinct CDR3 sequences, with approximately 25% occurring only once. This CDR3 is 16 amino acids long. The germline V gene has CDR1 MRHNA and CDR2 SNTAGT. The trim removed 6 bases at V and 0 bases at J, leaving 7 bases unmatched. PBMCs numbering at least 6.5 million were isolated per sample. This sample was also put to use in a study of T cells of mothers and their children.

This clonotype was obtained from a boy under 18 in good health. Sequencing was done on a sample of blood. The chain employs TRBV6-4 and TRBJ2-3, with 9 bases fitting TRBD2. The CDR3 reads CASSRLAGGSTDTQYF. For the CDR3, the DNA is TGTGCCAGCAGCCGCCTGGCGGGGGGGAGCACAGATACGCAGTATTTT.